This paragraph reports one T cell receptor (beta chain). These data originate in a study of PD-1 blockade in classical Hodgkin lymphoma. Study-wide context: Once every 2 weeks, patients received intravenous nivolumab at 3 mg/kg.

TCRdb's table, derived via immunoSEQ multiplex PCR, lists solely in-frame clones and lacks some. Counted here are roughly 21,000 clones, 85% occurring once; the ten biggest clones make up about an eighth. The CDR3 is 14 amino acids. Germline lookup yields CDR1 MNHNS and CDR2 SASEGT. J was trimmed by 2 bases and V by 7 bases; bases with no gene match: 7. Specified time point: cycle 4 day 1 (C4D1), after less than 7 weeks of nivolumab. Exposure to brentuximab vedotin varied, and each patient had relapsed following autologous stem cell transplantation. This specimen was peripheral blood mononuclear cells (PBMCs), taken before the fourth cycle of nivolumab. J is TRBJ2-7 and V is TRBV6-1, with 8 bases lining up with TRBD1. The receptor comes from a human donor with classical Hodgkin lymphoma. This CDR3 reads CASTLTGQAYEQYF. Here the CDR3 DNA reads TGTGCCAGCACCCTGACGGGACAGGCCTACGAGCAGTACTTC.